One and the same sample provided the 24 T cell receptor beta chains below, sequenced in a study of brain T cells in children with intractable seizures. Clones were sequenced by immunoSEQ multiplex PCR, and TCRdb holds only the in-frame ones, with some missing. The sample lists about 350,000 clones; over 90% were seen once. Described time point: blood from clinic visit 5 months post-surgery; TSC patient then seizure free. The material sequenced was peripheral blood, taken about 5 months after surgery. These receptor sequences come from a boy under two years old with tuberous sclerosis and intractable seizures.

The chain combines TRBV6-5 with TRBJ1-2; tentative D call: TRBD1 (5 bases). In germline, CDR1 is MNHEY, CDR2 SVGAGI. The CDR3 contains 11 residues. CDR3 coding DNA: TGTGCTGCGGGGCAGGGTTGGGGCTACACCTTC. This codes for CAAGQGWGYTF.

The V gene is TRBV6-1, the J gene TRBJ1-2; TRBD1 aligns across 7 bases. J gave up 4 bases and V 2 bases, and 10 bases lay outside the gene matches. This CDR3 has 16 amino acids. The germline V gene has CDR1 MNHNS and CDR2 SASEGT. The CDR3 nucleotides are TGTGCCAGCAGTGAACCCGATTGGACAGGTGGCTATGGCTACACCTTC. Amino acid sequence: CASSEPDWTGGYGYTF.

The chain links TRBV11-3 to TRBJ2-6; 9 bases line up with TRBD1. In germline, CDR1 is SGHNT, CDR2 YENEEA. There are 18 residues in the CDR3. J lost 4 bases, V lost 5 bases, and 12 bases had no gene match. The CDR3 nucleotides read TGTGCCAGCAGCGCGCGTCCCGGGACAGGGTCCGGGGCCAACGTCCTGACTTTC. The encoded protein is CASSARPGTGSGANVLTF.

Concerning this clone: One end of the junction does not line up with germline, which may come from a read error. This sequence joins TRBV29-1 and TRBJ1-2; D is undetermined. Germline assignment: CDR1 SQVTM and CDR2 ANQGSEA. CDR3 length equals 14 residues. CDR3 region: CSVEGRLLTDGYTF. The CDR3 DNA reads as TGCAGCGTCGAAGGCCGACTCTTAACCGATGGCTACACCTTC.

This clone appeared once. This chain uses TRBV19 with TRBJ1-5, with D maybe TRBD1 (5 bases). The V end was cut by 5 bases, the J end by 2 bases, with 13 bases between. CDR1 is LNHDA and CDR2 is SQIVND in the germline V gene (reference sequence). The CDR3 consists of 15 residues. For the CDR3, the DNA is TGTGCCAGTAGTGGGGCAGCGGGCGGCAATCAGCCCCAGCATTTT. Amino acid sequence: CASSGAAGGNQPQHF.

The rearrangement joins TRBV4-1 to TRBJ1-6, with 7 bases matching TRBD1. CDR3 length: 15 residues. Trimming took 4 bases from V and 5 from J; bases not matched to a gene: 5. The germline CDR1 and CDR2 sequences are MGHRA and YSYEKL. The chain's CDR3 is CASSPGRGNNSPLHF. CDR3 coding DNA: TGCGCCAGCAGCCCGGGCAGGGGGAATAATTCACCCCTCCACTTT.

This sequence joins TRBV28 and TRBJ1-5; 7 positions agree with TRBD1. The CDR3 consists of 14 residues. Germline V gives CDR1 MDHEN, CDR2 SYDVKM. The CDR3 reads CAVNRGKRIQPQHF. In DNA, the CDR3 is TGTGCAGTCAACAGGGGCAAACGGATCCAGCCCCAGCATTTT.

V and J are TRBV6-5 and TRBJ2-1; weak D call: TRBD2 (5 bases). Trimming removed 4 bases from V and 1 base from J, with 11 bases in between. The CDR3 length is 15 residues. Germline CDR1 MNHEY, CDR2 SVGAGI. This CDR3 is CASSWIARSYNEQFF. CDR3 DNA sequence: TGTGCCAGCAGTTGGATAGCGAGATCCTACAATGAGCAGTTCTTC.

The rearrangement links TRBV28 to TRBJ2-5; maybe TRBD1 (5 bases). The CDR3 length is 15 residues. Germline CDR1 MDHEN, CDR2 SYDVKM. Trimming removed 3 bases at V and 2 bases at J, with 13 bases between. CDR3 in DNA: TGTGCCAGCAGTTTCCCGCGGACAAATCAAGAGACCCAGTACTTC. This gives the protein CASSFPRTNQETQYF.

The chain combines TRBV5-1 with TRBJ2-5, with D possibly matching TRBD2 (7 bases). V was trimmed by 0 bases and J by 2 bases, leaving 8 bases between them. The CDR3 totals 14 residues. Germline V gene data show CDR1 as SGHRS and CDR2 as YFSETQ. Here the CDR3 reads CASSLEGGQETQYF. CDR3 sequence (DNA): TGCGCCAGCAGCTTGGAGGGGGGGCAAGAGACCCAGTACTTC.

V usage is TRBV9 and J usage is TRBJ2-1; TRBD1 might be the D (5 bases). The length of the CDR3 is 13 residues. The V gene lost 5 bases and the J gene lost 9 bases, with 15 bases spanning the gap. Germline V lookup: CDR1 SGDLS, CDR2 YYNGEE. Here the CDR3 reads CASRGLDPTEQFF. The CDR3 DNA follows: TGTGCCAGCAGGGGGCTAGATCCCACTGAGCAGTTCTTC.

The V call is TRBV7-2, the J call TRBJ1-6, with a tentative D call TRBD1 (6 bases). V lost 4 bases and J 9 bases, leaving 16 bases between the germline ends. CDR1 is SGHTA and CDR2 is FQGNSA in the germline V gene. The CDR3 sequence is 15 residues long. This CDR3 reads CASSYRPGEGSPLHF. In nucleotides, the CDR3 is TGTGCCAGCAGCTACCGCCCAGGGGAAGGTTCACCCCTCCACTTT.

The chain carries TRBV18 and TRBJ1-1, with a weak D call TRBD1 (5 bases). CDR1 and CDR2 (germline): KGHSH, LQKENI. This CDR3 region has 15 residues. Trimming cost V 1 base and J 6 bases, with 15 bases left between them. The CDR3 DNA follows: TGTGCCAGCTCACCACTGACCCGGGAGGGGCCTGAAGCTTTCTTT. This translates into CASSPLTREGPEAFF.

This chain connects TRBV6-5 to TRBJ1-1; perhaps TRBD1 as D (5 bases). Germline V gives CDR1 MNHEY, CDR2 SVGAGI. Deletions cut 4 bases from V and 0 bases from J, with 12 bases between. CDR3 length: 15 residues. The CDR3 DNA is TGTGCCAGCAGTTCCCGACAGAAAATGAACACTGAAGCTTTCTTT. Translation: CASSSRQKMNTEAFF.

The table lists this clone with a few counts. DNA of the CDR3: TGTGCCAGTAGTATGCTTCCAGGCCGCTACTATGGCTACACCTTC. Its translation is CASSMLPGRYYGYTF. The rearrangement uses TRBV19 and TRBJ1-2; unclear D gene. This CDR3 is built from 15 residues. Trimming took 3 bases from V and 3 from J, leaving 14 bases between them. Germline V gives CDR1 LNHDA, CDR2 SQIVND (reference sequence).

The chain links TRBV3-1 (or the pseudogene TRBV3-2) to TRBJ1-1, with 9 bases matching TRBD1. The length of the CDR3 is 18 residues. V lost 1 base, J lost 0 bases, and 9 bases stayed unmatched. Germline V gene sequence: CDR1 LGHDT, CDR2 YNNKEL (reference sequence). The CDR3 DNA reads TGTGCCAGCAGCCAAGGATTCCCCGGGACAGGGCTGAACACTGAAGCTTTCTTT. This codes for CASSQGFPGTGLNTEAFF.

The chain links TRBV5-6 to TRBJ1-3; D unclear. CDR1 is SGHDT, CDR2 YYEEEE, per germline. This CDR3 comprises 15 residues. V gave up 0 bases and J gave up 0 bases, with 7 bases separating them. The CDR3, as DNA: TGTGCCAGCAGCTTGGATTGGGGCTCTGGAAACACCATATATTTT. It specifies CASSLDWGSGNTIYF.

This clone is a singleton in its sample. CDR3 region: CASSLAASGGARETQYF. The CDR3 DNA sequence: TGTGCCAGCAGCTTGGCGGCTAGCGGGGGGGCTAGGGAGACCCAGTACTTC. This chain connects TRBV5-4 to TRBJ2-5; 12 positions match TRBD2. The J segment lost 5 bases and the V segment lost 0 bases, leaving 8 bases of the junction unmatched. CDR3 length equals 17 residues. Germline CDR1 is SGHNT and CDR2 is YYREEE (reference sequence).

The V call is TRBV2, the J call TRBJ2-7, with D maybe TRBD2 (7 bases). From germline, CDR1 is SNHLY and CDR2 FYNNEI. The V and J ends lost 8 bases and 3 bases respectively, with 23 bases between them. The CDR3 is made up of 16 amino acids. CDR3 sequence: CASGGGPSRVVYEQYF. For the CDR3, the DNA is TGTGCCAGCGGGGGGGGGCCCTCGAGAGTGGTCTACGAGCAGTACTTC.

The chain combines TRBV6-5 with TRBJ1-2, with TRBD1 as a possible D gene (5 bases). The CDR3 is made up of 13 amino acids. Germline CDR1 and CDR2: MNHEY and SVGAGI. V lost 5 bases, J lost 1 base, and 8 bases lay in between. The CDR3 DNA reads TGTGCCAGCAGTACGACAGTTAACTATGGCTACACCTTC. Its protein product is CASSTTVNYGYTF.

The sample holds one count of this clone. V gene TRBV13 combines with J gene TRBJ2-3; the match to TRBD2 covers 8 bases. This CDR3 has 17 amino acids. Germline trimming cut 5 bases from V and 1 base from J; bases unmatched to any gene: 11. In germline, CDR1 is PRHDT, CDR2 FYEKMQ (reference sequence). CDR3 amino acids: CASSPRGVRWGTDTQYF. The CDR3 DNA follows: TGTGCCAGCAGCCCGCGGGGGGTGCGGTGGGGCACAGATACGCAGTATTTT.

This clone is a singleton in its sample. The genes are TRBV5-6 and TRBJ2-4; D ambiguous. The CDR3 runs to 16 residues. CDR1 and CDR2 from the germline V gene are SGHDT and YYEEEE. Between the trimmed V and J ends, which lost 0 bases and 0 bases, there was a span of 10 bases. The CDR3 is CASSLGGPLAKNIQYF. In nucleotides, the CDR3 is TGTGCCAGCAGCTTGGGAGGTCCTCTAGCCAAAAACATTCAGTACTTC.

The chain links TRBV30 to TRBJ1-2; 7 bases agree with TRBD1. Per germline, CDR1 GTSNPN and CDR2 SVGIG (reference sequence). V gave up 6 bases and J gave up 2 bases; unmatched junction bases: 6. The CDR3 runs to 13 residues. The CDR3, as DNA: TGTGCCTGCCAGGGACAGATAAACTATGGCTACACCTTC. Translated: CACQGQINYGYTF.

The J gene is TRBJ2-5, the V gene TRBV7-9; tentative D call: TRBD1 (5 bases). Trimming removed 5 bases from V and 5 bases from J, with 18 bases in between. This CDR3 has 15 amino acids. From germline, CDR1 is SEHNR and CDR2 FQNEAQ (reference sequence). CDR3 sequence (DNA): TGTGCCAGCAGCGGTAGGGGTTTTCGACAGGAGACCCAGTACTTC. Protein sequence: CASSGRGFRQETQYF.